These T cell receptor beta chains were read from a single sample in a study of shared T cell receptors in the human thymus. Generated by immunoSEQ multiplex PCR, the TCRdb table keeps only in-frame clones and is missing some. The data contain hundreds of thousands of clones, around 87% of them seen just once; the ten biggest clones take up about 0.0094%. These same data were also listed under a study on human thymus T cells.

Source material: thymocytes. These receptors all stem from a boy less than two years old with a congenital heart defect. Each CDR3 is given with its conserved first and last residue. D genes are given only for firm matches. Expanded clones get a size class; other rows say once, few or many, or leave the size out.

CDR3nt: TGTGCCAGCAGCCAAGATAGGGACTACTACGAGCAGTACTTC
CDR3aa: CASSQDRDYYEQYF
abundance: .
d_gene: TRBD2
j_gene: TRBJ2-7
v_gene: TRBV4-2

CDR3nt: TGTGCCAGCAGCTTAGCGATGGGACAGGGTCGAGACAATCAGCCCCAGCATTTT
CDR3aa: CASSLAMGQGRDNQPQHF
abundance: .
d_gene: TRBD1
j_gene: TRBJ1-5
v_gene: TRBV7-2

CDR3nt: TGTGCCAGCAGCTTGGCCCTGCCCGGTCGGGAGCAGTTCTTC
CDR3aa: CASSLALPGREQFF
abundance: once
d_gene: .
j_gene: TRBJ2-1
v_gene: TRBV5-4

CDR3nt: TGCAGCGTTGAAGGGTGGACAGGGGGCGATGAGCAGTTCTTC
CDR3aa: CSVEGWTGGDEQFF
abundance: .
d_gene: TRBD1
j_gene: TRBJ2-1
v_gene: TRBV29-1

CDR3nt: TGTGCCAGTATTAGGACAGGGCAAGCAACTAATGAAAAACTGTTTTTT
CDR3aa: CASIRTGQATNEKLFF
abundance: .
d_gene: TRBD1
j_gene: TRBJ1-4
v_gene: TRBV19

CDR3nt: TGTGCCAGCAGCGTGCTAGCGGGAGGTTGCGAGCAGTACTTC
CDR3aa: CASSVLAGGCEQYF
abundance: .
d_gene: TRBD2
j_gene: TRBJ2-7
v_gene: TRBV9

CDR3nt: TGTGCCAGCAGCTCCCCCCAGGTGTCGGGGGCCAACGTCCTGACTTTC
CDR3aa: CASSSPQVSGANVLTF
abundance: once
d_gene: .
j_gene: TRBJ2-6
v_gene: TRBV5-4

CDR3nt: TGTGCCACCAGCAGAGCGCGACAAATAGTATACAATGAGCAGTTCTTC
CDR3aa: CATSRARQIVYNEQFF
abundance: once
d_gene: .
j_gene: TRBJ2-1
v_gene: TRBV15

CDR3nt: TGTGCCAGCAGCAATAGCGGGGGGGCCTACGAGCAGTACTTC
CDR3aa: CASSNSGGAYEQYF
abundance: .
d_gene: TRBD2
j_gene: TRBJ2-7
v_gene: TRBV5-4

CDR3nt: TGTGCCAGCAGCGTAGAGGCGGGAGCTAATGAGCAGTTCTTC
CDR3aa: CASSVEAGANEQFF
abundance: .
d_gene: TRBD2
j_gene: TRBJ2-1
v_gene: TRBV9

CDR3nt: TGTGCCAGCTCAATCGGGGGTCCCCAGCGGAGGGATTCATACGAGCAGTACTTC
CDR3aa: CASSIGGPQRRDSYEQYF
abundance: .
d_gene: .
j_gene: TRBJ2-7
v_gene: TRBV18

CDR3nt: TGTGCCAGCAGCGTGTCAGGGGTGATGAACACTGAAGCTTTCTTT
CDR3aa: CASSVSGVMNTEAFF
abundance: .
d_gene: .
j_gene: TRBJ1-1
v_gene: TRBV5-6

CDR3nt: TGTGCCAGCAAAAGATGTCGTAGGGGAAGTGAAAAACTGTTTTTT
CDR3aa: CASKRCRRGSEKLFF
abundance: .
d_gene: .
j_gene: TRBJ1-4
v_gene: TRBV2

CDR3nt: TGTGCCAGCACCCATCCGGGACAGGGGGCGGGTAGCGGGAGGGCCTACGAGCAGTACTTC
CDR3aa: CASTHPGQGAGSGRAYEQYF
abundance: .
d_gene: .
j_gene: TRBJ2-7
v_gene: TRBV28

CDR3nt: TGTGCCAGCAGCTCCCGCCGACTAGCGGGGGGGCAAGAGACCCAGTACTTC
CDR3aa: CASSSRRLAGGQETQYF
abundance: once
d_gene: TRBD2
j_gene: TRBJ2-5
v_gene: TRBV7-6

CDR3nt: TGTGCCAGCAGCGTAGACCGGGACACCCAAGAGACCCAGTACTTC
CDR3aa: CASSVDRDTQETQYF
abundance: .
d_gene: .
j_gene: TRBJ2-5
v_gene: TRBV9

CDR3nt: TGTGCCAGCAGCAAGGAGACTAGCGGAACCCAAGAGACCCAGTACTTC
CDR3aa: CASSKETSGTQETQYF
abundance: .
d_gene: TRBD2
j_gene: TRBJ2-5
v_gene: TRBV11-2

CDR3nt: TGTGCCAGCAGTGTAGAAAACCGGGGGGGGCCCATCTTGTGGTACTTC
CDR3aa: CASSVENRGGPILWYF
abundance: .
d_gene: TRBD2
j_gene: TRBJ2-7
v_gene: TRBV6-1

CDR3nt: TGTGCTAGTGGTTTGGAGACAGGGGGCGGAGAGACCCAGTACTTC
CDR3aa: CASGLETGGGETQYF
abundance: .
d_gene: TRBD1
j_gene: TRBJ2-5
v_gene: TRBV12-5

CDR3nt: TGTGCCAGCAGCGCGACTAGCGGGAGTAAGGTGGTGCAGTACTTC
CDR3aa: CASSATSGSKVVQYF
abundance: .
d_gene: TRBD2
j_gene: TRBJ2-7
v_gene: TRBV2

CDR3nt: TGTGCCAGCAGTTACCCTGGGACAGGGGAACAGCCCCAGCATTTT
CDR3aa: CASSYPGTGEQPQHF
abundance: .
d_gene: TRBD1
j_gene: TRBJ1-5
v_gene: TRBV6-6

CDR3nt: TGTGCCAGCAGTTCGCCCAGGGGGCGGCAGTTCTTC
CDR3aa: CASSSPRGRQFF
abundance: .
d_gene: TRBD1
j_gene: TRBJ2-1
v_gene: TRBV28

CDR3nt: TGTGCCAGCAGCTTAGCCCGTGGAAACACCATATATTTT
CDR3aa: CASSLARGNTIYF
abundance: once
d_gene: .
j_gene: TRBJ1-3
v_gene: TRBV7-8

CDR3nt: TGCGCCAGCAGCTCGGCACCGGGAGATACGCAGTATTTT
CDR3aa: CASSSAPGDTQYF
abundance: .
d_gene: .
j_gene: TRBJ2-3
v_gene: TRBV5-1

CDR3nt: TGTGCCATCAGTGAGTCCGCGCGGAACCCAAATTCACCCCTCCACTTT
CDR3aa: CAISESARNPNSPLHF
abundance: .
d_gene: .
j_gene: TRBJ1-6
v_gene: TRBV10-3

CDR3nt: TGTGCCAGCAGCTTGTCCGGGACAGGGTTTGCCTTC
CDR3aa: CASSLSGTGFAF
abundance: .
d_gene: TRBD1
j_gene: TRBJ1-2
v_gene: TRBV5-5

CDR3nt: TGTGCCTGGAGCTGGGAGTTTCTCTACGAGCAGTACTTC
CDR3aa: CAWSWEFLYEQYF
abundance: .
d_gene: .
j_gene: TRBJ2-7
v_gene: TRBV30

CDR3nt: TGCGCCAGCAGCCAAGTCGGGGCGGGAGCAGGGTCCTACAATGAGCAGTTCTTC
CDR3aa: CASSQVGAGAGSYNEQFF
abundance: .
d_gene: TRBD2
j_gene: TRBJ2-1
v_gene: TRBV4-3

CDR3nt: TGTGCCAGCAGTCGTTCCCAACCGGGACAGCAACCCCCCTACGAGCAGTACTTC
CDR3aa: CASSRSQPGQQPPYEQYF
abundance: .
d_gene: TRBD1
j_gene: TRBJ2-7
v_gene: TRBV27

CDR3nt: TGTGCCAGCAGCCAAGGACAGGGTAATGGCTACACCTTC
CDR3aa: CASSQGQGNGYTF
abundance: .
d_gene: TRBD1
j_gene: TRBJ1-2
v_gene: TRBV14

CDR3nt: TGTGCCAGCAGTGAACGAGAGAACAGTTTTCACGAGCAGTACTTC
CDR3aa: CASSERENSFHEQYF
abundance: few
d_gene: .
j_gene: TRBJ2-7
v_gene: TRBV25-1

CDR3nt: TGTGCCAGTAGTATAGCTGAAGGGCGGGGGGCCAATTCACCCCTCCACTTT
CDR3aa: CASSIAEGRGANSPLHF
abundance: once
d_gene: .
j_gene: TRBJ1-6
v_gene: TRBV19

CDR3nt: TGTGCCTGGAGTGACGGGACTAGCGGTAGTGATGAGCAGTTCTTC
CDR3aa: CAWSDGTSGSDEQFF
abundance: .
d_gene: TRBD2
j_gene: TRBJ2-1
v_gene: TRBV30

CDR3nt: TGTGCCACCAGCTCTCAAGACAGGGGCCTGTACAATGAGCAGTTCTTC
CDR3aa: CATSSQDRGLYNEQFF
abundance: .
d_gene: TRBD1
j_gene: TRBJ2-1
v_gene: TRBV15

CDR3nt: TGTGCCAGCAGCTTAAGGAAGATCGGGGGGTATAATTCACCCCTCCACTTT
CDR3aa: CASSLRKIGGYNSPLHF
abundance: .
d_gene: .
j_gene: TRBJ1-6
v_gene: TRBV7-9

CDR3nt: TGTGCCAGCAGCGCGCAACCCCGGACTAGCGGTCAATACGAGCAGTACTTC
CDR3aa: CASSAQPRTSGQYEQYF
abundance: .
d_gene: TRBD2
j_gene: TRBJ2-7
v_gene: TRBV14

CDR3nt: TGTGCCAGCAGCGTGGAGGCTGGGAATGAAGCTTTCTTT
CDR3aa: CASSVEAGNEAFF
abundance: .
d_gene: .
j_gene: TRBJ1-1
v_gene: TRBV9

CDR3nt: TGCAGCGTTGAAGATCTAGTGGCGGGACGGAGGACTGAAGCTTTCTTT
CDR3aa: CSVEDLVAGRRTEAFF
abundance: .
d_gene: .
j_gene: TRBJ1-1
v_gene: TRBV29-1

CDR3nt: TGCGCCAGCAGCGTTACTAGCGGGAGCGGGGAGACCCAGTACTTC
CDR3aa: CASSVTSGSGETQYF
abundance: once
d_gene: TRBD2
j_gene: TRBJ2-5
v_gene: TRBV5-1

CDR3nt: TGTGCCAGCAGCTTGATCGGGGGGCGAGGTGAGCAGTTCTTC
CDR3aa: CASSLIGGRGEQFF
abundance: .
d_gene: .
j_gene: TRBJ2-1
v_gene: TRBV5-6

CDR3nt: TGTGCCAGCAGTGACCCAGACAGGGGTGACACTGAAGCTTTCTTT
CDR3aa: CASSDPDRGDTEAFF
abundance: .
d_gene: TRBD1
j_gene: TRBJ1-1
v_gene: TRBV6-6

CDR3nt: TGCGCCAGCAGCCAAGATAGGTCCTCATACAGTTCACCCCTCCACTTT
CDR3aa: CASSQDRSSYSSPLHF
abundance: .
d_gene: .
j_gene: TRBJ1-6
v_gene: TRBV4-3

CDR3nt: TGTGCCAGCAGCGTAGCCCCTAGCAGCTACGAGCAGTACTTC
CDR3aa: CASSVAPSSYEQYF
abundance: few
d_gene: .
j_gene: TRBJ2-7
v_gene: TRBV5-6

CDR3nt: TGTGCCAGCAGTTTCCAAGGACAGAACAATCAGCCCCAGCATTTT
CDR3aa: CASSFQGQNNQPQHF
abundance: .
d_gene: .
j_gene: TRBJ1-5
v_gene: TRBV28

CDR3nt: TGTGCCACCGGGAGGGCCTCCGGGGAGCTGTTTTTT
CDR3aa: CATGRASGELFF
abundance: .
d_gene: TRBD2
j_gene: TRBJ2-2
v_gene: TRBV15

CDR3nt: TGTGCCAGCAGTGGGGGGACAGCTACTAATGAAAAACTGTTTTTT
CDR3aa: CASSGGTATNEKLFF
abundance: .
d_gene: TRBD1
j_gene: TRBJ1-4
v_gene: TRBV6-1

CDR3nt: TGTGCCAGCAGGGCGGACAGGGGGCGAAGTGGCTACACCTTC
CDR3aa: CASRADRGRSGYTF
abundance: .
d_gene: TRBD1
j_gene: TRBJ1-2
v_gene: TRBV2